The 19 T cell receptor beta chains given below trace back to one sample, sequenced in a study of cytomegalovirus exposure and HLA in healthy donors. The PCR ran on 60 Vbeta and 13 Jbeta primers. The assay was immunoSEQ multiplex PCR, and TCRdb's table has in-frame clones only and misses some. Its table records under 90,000 clones. What was sequenced was PBMCs. The receptors come from a man in his fifties or sixties in good health and CMV-seropositive.

The genes are TRBV5-1 and TRBJ1-2, with 8 bases identical to TRBD1. From germline, CDR1 is SGHRS and CDR2 YFSETQ. The length of the CDR3 is 15 residues. Unmatched junction bases numbered 6, after V lost 4 bases and J lost 1 base. CDR3 DNA sequence: TGCGCCAGCAGCACTGGACAGGGTTTTAACTATGGCTACACCTTC. The encoded protein is CASSTGQGFNYGYTF.

This sequence joins TRBV30 and TRBJ1-3; possibly TRBD1 for D (5 bases). Deletions cut 0 bases from V and 11 bases from J, with 17 bases between. From germline, CDR1 is GTSNPN and CDR2 SVGIG (reference sequence). This CDR3 region has 14 residues. This CDR3 is CAWSVRFEGVPIYF. DNA for the CDR3: TGTGCCTGGAGTGTACGATTCGAAGGGGTACCCATATATTTT.

The chain links TRBV5-4 to TRBJ1-1; 7 bases map to TRBD1. V gave up 4 bases and J gave up 6 bases; unmatched junction bases: 6. CDR1 is SGHNT and CDR2 is YYREEE in the germline V gene (reference sequence). This CDR3 has 13 amino acids. The CDR3 loop reads CASSRQGASEAFF. The CDR3 bases are TGTGCCAGCAGCCGACAGGGAGCGTCTGAAGCTTTCTTT.

The chain recombines TRBV5-6 with TRBJ1-1, with 7 bases fitting TRBD1. The CDR3 is 14 residues long. In germline, CDR1 is SGHDT, CDR2 YYEEEE. Trimming at V came to 6 bases and at J to 0 bases, leaving 5 bases not matched to a gene. The CDR3 protein is CASIQTGMNTEAFF. The CDR3 DNA reads as TGTGCCAGCATTCAGACAGGGATGAACACTGAAGCTTTCTTT. Variable domain in full (rest from reference TRBV5-6 and TRBJ1-1): DAGVTQSPTHLIKTRGQQVTLRCSPKSGHDTVSWYQQALGQGPQFIFQYYEEEERQRGNFPDRFSGHQFPNYSSELNVNALLLGDSALYLCASIQTGMNTEAFFGQGTRLTVV.

V and J are TRBV18 and TRBJ1-3, with 7 bases lining up with TRBD1. V was pared by 6 bases and J by 3 bases, with 5 bases of the junction left unmatched. The CDR3 is 14 residues long. The V gene's germline CDR1 is KGHSH and CDR2 LQKENI. The CDR3 region is CASSQGGGGNTIYF. DNA for the CDR3: TGTGCCAGCTCCCAAGGGGGCGGTGGAAACACCATATATTTT.

The V call is TRBV19, the J call TRBJ1-5; perhaps TRBD1 as D (6 bases). The CDR3 has 13 amino acids. V was clipped by 7 bases and J by 7 bases, with 14 bases between them. Germline V gene sequence: CDR1 LNHDA, CDR2 SQIVND (reference sequence). CDR3: CASKSNRVQPQHF. The DNA of the CDR3 is TGTGCCAGTAAAAGTAACAGGGTCCAGCCCCAGCATTTT.

The gene calls are TRBV19 and TRBJ1-1; D gene ambiguous. Trimming left V 0 bases short and J 7 bases short, with 12 bases between. Germline V gene lookup returns CDR1 LNHDA and CDR2 SQIVND (reference sequence). There are 14 residues in the CDR3. CDR3 region: CASSIEQPLHEAFF. The CDR3 DNA reads TGTGCCAGTAGTATAGAACAGCCCTTACATGAAGCTTTCTTT.

V gene TRBV9 combines with J gene TRBJ2-7, with 8 bases that match TRBD2. Unmatched junction bases numbered 2, after V lost 0 bases and J lost 0 bases. The germline CDR1 and CDR2 sequences are SGDLS and YYNGEE. The CDR3 extends over 15 amino acids. CDR3 protein: CASSVATSGSYEQYF. CDR3 coding DNA: TGTGCCAGCAGCGTAGCAACTAGCGGCTCCTACGAGCAGTACTTC.

The genes are TRBV5-4 and TRBJ1-1; a weak D match, TRBD1 (5 bases). Deletions cut 4 bases from V and 1 base from J, with 8 bases between. The CDR3 covers 13 residues. Germline-derived CDR1 and CDR2 are SGHNT and YYREEE (reference sequence). CDR3 residues: CASSTTENTEAFF. As DNA, the CDR3 is TGTGCCAGCAGCACGACAGAGAACACTGAAGCTTTCTTT.

This chain uses TRBV19 with TRBJ2-1; 9 bases align to TRBD2. V lost 4 bases to trimming and J lost 7 bases; unmatched junction nucleotides: 8. This CDR3 is 15 amino acids long. Germline V lookup: CDR1 LNHDA, CDR2 SQIVND (reference sequence). DNA of the CDR3: TGTGCCAGTAGTACTTTAGCGGGAGTGGGGAATGAGCAGTTCTTC. It translates to CASSTLAGVGNEQFF.

The V call is TRBV18, the J call TRBJ2-3; no clear D gene. There are 16 residues in the CDR3. Germline-derived CDR1 and CDR2 are KGHSH and LQKENI. V was clipped by 3 bases and J by 1 base, with 14 bases between them. The CDR3 DNA follows: TGTGCCAGCTCACCGCCTGGGTGGGCTGGCACAGATACGCAGTATTTT. It is translated as CASSPPGWAGTDTQYF.

The CDR3 nucleotides are TGTGCCAGCAGCTTAGACGGTTGGACAGGTACCATCTACGAGCAGTACTTC. Protein product: CASSLDGWTGTIYEQYF. This chain joins TRBV11-3 and TRBJ2-7, with 7 bases lining up with TRBD1. After removal of 0 bases from V and 3 bases from J, the junction contained 11 bases not matched to a gene. Germline V gives CDR1 SGHNT, CDR2 YENEEA. The CDR3 spans 17 residues.

The rearrangement uses TRBV6-6 and TRBJ2-7; D gene unclear. Germline CDR1 and CDR2: MNHNY and SVGAGI (reference sequence). The CDR3 runs 11 residues. V lost 6 bases to trimming and J lost 7 bases, with 10 bases between them. The CDR3 is CASRASGEQYV. The CDR3 coding sequence is TGTGCCAGCAGGGCGTCGGGTGAGCAGTACGTC.

The chain couples TRBV9 to TRBJ1-6; TRBD1 matches 12 bases. Germline V gene lookup returns CDR1 SGDLS and CDR2 YYNGEE. V was clipped by 3 bases and J by 8 bases; unmatched bases: 9. CDR3 length: 17 residues. The CDR3 spells CASSAGQGAVSYSPLHF. CDR3 nucleotide sequence: TGTGCCAGCAGCGCGGGACAGGGGGCGGTATCCTATTCACCCCTCCACTTT.

The rearrangement joins TRBV10-3 to TRBJ1-2; 7 positions agree with TRBD1. CDR1 is ENHRY and CDR2 is SYGVKD in the germline V gene. CDR3 length: 15 amino acids. V shed 6 bases and J 2 bases; nucleotides not matched to a gene: 9. CDR3 residues: CAISSGTVSNYGYTF. The CDR3, as DNA: TGTGCCATCAGCTCCGGGACAGTTTCCAACTATGGCTACACCTTC.

The chain joins TRBV15 to TRBJ2-3, with 8 bases aligning to TRBD2. From germline, CDR1 is LNHNV and CDR2 YYDKDF (reference sequence). J was trimmed by 1 base and V by 2 bases; bases with no gene match: 5. This CDR3 has 16 residues. The CDR3 sequence is CATSRRAGVGTDTQYF. As DNA, the CDR3 is TGTGCCACCAGCAGAAGAGCGGGAGTGGGCACAGATACGCAGTATTTT.

The CDR3 protein is CASSSGRTGSYEQYF. CDR3 sequence (DNA): TGTGCCAGCAGCTCCGGAAGGACAGGGTCCTACGAGCAGTACTTC. The chain combines TRBV7-9 with TRBJ2-7, with 8 bases that match TRBD1. The CDR3 has 15 residues. V shed 4 bases, J shed 1 base, and the junction held 6 bases outside the gene matches. Germline CDR1 SEHNR, CDR2 FQNEAQ (reference sequence). The full variable domain, its missing parts supplied by reference TRBV7-9 and TRBJ2-7, is DTGVSQNPRHKITKRGQNVTFRCDPISEHNRLYWYRQTLGQGPEFLTYFQNEAQLEKSRLLSDRFSAERPKGSFSTLEIQRTEQGDSAMYLCASSSGRTGSYEQYFGPGTRLTVT.

The chain has TRBV7-2 and TRBJ2-7, with 11 nucleotides matching TRBD2. This CDR3 is built from 16 residues. From germline, CDR1 is SGHTA and CDR2 FQGNSA. The trim removed 2 bases at V and 1 base at J, leaving 4 bases unmatched. The CDR3 sequence is CASSLRTSGPSYEQYF. The DNA for the CDR3 is TGTGCCAGCAGCTTACGGACTAGCGGGCCGTCCTACGAGCAGTACTTC.

V gene TRBV6-5 combines with J gene TRBJ1-1; the D gene is possibly TRBD1 (6 bases). The CDR3 runs to 13 residues. V was shortened by 2 bases and J by 3 bases, with 7 bases between the two germline ends. Germline V gene sequence: CDR1 MNHEY, CDR2 SVGAGI. CDR3 coding DNA: TGTGCCAGCAGTTACGGACAGTACACTGAAGCTTTCTTT. This codes for CASSYGQYTEAFF.